The subject of this entry is one T cell receptor (beta chain). TCRdb's table, derived via immunoSEQ multiplex PCR, lists solely in-frame clones and lacks some. The sample lists fewer than 1.6 million clones, approximately 98.5% occurring once. This specimen belongs to a study of shared clonotypes between healthy human individuals. Per germline, CDR1 SGHTA and CDR2 FQGNSA. Germline trimming cut 5 bases from V and 6 bases from J; bases unmatched to any gene: 11. There are 15 residues in the CDR3. This TCR was recovered from a man between 25 and 39 years old in good health. The rearrangement joins TRBV7-2 to TRBJ2-7, with 9 bases aligning to TRBD1. Sequencing was done on a sample of naive CD4+ T cells sorted from blood. As to subset: CD45RA+ positively selected. The CDR3 nucleotides are TGTGCCAGCAGCCCGCAACTGGGGACAGGGACCGAGCAGTACTTC. Protein product: CASSPQLGTGTEQYF.